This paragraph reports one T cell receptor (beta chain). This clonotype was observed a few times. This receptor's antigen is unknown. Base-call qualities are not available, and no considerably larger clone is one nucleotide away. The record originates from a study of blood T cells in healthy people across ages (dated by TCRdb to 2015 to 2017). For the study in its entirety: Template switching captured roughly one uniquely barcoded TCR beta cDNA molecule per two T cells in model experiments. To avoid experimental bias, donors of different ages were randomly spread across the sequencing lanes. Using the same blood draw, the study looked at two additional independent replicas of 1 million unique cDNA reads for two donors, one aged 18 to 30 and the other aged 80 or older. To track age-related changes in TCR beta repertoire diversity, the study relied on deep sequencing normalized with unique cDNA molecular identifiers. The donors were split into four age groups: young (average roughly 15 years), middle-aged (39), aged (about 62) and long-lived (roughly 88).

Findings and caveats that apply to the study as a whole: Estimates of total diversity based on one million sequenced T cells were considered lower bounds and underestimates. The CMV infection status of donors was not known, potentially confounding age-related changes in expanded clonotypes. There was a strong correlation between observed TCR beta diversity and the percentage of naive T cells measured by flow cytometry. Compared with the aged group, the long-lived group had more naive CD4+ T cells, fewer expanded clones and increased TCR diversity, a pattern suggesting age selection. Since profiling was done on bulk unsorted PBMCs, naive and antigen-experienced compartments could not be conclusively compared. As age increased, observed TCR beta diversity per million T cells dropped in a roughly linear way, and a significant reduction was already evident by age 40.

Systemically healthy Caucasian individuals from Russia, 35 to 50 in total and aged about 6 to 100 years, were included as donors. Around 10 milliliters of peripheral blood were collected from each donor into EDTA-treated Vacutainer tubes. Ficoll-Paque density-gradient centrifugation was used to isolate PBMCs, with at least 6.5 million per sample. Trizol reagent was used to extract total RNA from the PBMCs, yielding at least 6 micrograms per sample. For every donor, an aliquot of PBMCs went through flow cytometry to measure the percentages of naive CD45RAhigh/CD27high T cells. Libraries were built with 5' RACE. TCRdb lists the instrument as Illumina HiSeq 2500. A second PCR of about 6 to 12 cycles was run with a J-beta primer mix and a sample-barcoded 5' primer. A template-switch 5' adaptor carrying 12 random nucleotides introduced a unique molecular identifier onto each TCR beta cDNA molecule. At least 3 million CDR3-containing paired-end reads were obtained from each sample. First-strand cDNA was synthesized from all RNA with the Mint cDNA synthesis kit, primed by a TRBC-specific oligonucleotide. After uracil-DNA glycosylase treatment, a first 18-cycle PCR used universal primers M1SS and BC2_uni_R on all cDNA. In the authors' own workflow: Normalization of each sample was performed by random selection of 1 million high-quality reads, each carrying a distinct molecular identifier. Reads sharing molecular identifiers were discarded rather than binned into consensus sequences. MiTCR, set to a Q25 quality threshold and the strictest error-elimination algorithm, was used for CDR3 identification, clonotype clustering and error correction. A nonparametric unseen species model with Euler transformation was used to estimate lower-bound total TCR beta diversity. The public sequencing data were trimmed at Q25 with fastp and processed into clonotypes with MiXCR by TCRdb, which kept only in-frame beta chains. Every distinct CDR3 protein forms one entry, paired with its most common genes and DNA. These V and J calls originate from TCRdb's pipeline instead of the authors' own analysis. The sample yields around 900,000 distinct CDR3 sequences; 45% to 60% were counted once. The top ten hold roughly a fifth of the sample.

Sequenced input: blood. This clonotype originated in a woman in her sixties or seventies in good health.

The CDR3 sequence is CASSVKGTPDTQYF. The sequenced DNA: TGTGCCAGCAGCGTCAAGGGGACCCCCGATACGCAGTATTTT. The rearranged segments are TRBV5-4 and TRBJ2-3; the D region is possibly TRBD1 or TRBD2, each matching across 5 bases. From cysteine to phenylalanine, the CDR3 is 14 amino acids long. Solely the CDR3 DNA is kept, with 42 bases framed from the first base. V loses 4 bases, J loses 6 bases, and the germline ends lie 15 bases apart. The germline V gene (reference sequence) supplies CDR1 SGHNT and CDR2 YYREEE.